This record looks at one TCR beta chain sequence and its context. Time point denoted: pre-sensitization, week 0. Treatment in this sample: therapeutic diphenylcyclopropenone sensitization with weekly scalp DPC. The germline V gene has CDR1 KGHSY and CDR2 FQNENV. The CDR3 has 16 residues. The V and J ends lost 3 bases and 6 bases respectively, with 18 bases between them. This sample stems from a study of human T cells and chemical hapten exposure. Each CDR3 protein gets one entry after TCRdb re-called the RACE reads with MiXCR. This sample yields 300,000 to 450,000 distinct CDR3 sequences, of which about 5.4% are seen a single time; less than 9% belongs to the top ten.

The chain couples TRBV16 to TRBJ1-5, with a weak D call TRBD1 (6 bases). This TCR came from a woman aged 18-30 years with alopecia areata. Some clones in this sample may be carry-over from other donors' samples. Sequences were derived from whole blood, sampled in connection with sensitization to the hapten diphenylcyclopropenone (DPC). The CDR3, as DNA: TGTGCCAGCAGCCAGAGCGTTTCGACAGGCACTCAGCCCCAGCATTTT. Translation: CASSQSVSTGTQPQHF.